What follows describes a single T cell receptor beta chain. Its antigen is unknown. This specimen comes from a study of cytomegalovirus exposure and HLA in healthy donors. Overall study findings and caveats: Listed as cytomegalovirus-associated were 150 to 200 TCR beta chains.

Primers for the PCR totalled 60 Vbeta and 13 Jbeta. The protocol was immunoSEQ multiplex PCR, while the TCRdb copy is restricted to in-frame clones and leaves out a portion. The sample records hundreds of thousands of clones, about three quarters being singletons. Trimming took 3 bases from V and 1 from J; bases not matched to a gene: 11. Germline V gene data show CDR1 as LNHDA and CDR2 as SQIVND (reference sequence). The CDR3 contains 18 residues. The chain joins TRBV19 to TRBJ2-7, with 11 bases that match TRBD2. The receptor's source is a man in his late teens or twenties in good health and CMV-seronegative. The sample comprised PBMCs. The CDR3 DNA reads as TGTGCCAGTAGTATTGGCCTAGCGGGAGGAGGCTATTCCTACGAGCAGTACTTC. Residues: CASSIGLAGGGYSYEQYF.